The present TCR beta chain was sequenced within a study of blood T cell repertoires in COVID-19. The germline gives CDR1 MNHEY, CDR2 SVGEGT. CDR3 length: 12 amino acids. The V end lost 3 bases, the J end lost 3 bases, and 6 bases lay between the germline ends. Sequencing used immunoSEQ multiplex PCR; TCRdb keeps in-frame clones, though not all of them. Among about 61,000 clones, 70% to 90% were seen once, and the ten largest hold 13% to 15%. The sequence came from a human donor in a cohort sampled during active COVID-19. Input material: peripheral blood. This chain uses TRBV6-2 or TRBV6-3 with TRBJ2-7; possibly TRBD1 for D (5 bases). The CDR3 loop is CASSYQGYEQYF. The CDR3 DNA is TGTGCCAGCAGTTATCAGGGCTACGAGCAGTACTTC.